The present TCR beta chain was sequenced within a study of blood T cell repertoires in COVID-19. Overall study: Some COVID-19 samples were acute and others convalescent; all came from the United States, Italy and Spain. Nucleic acid was either cDNA or gDNA, and it came from T cells, B-cell-depleted T cells, or PBMCs.

Germline CDR1 SQVTM, CDR2 ANQGSEA. V shed 5 bases and J shed 2 bases, with 12 bases lying between them. This CDR3 spans 13 amino acids. Original data processing: From reference gene primer amplification, estimates of nucleated cell counts were derived. Assay used: immunoSEQ multiplex PCR; TCRdb lists only in-frame clones, some missing. That table gives V, J and clone size, and the DNA gave D and trimming. The table has roughly 80,000 clones, around four fifths seen once. Sequences were obtained from peripheral blood. This chain connects TRBV29-1 to TRBJ2-5; D is possibly TRBD1 (6 bases). This clonotype originated in a human donor in a cohort sampled during active COVID-19. CDR3 DNA: TGCAGCGTTAGGAAAGGGGGTCAAGAGACCCAGTACTTC. Its protein product is CSVRKGGQETQYF.